This TCR beta chain comes out of a study of control samples from healthy donors and cancer patients (dated by TCRdb to about 2020). As to this clone: Which antigen it targets is not known. Base qualities were left out, and no much larger clone turns up one base away.

Its CDR3 holds 16 amino acids, cysteine through phenylalanine. Kept here is only the CDR3 DNA, which spans 48 bases and is read in frame from base 1. From a lookup of the germline V gene, CDR1 and CDR2 are KGHSH and LQKENI. V is pruned by 3 bases and J by 0 bases, leaving 4 bases of the junction without a gene match. The library was built by means of the immunoSEQ multiplex PCR assay. In TCRdb, the immuneACCESS table is reduced to in-frame sequences with V and J assigned. These tables do not hold every clone; where another copy was compared, an unresolved V gene accounts for under half, and the others remain unexplained. The table for this sample lists tens of thousands of clones; about 90% of them were counted only once. The ten largest clones add up to less than 4.5% of the sample.

Recombination linked TRBV18 to TRBJ2-1, and 8 bases in between align with TRBD1. The sequence was obtained from a woman aged 50 to 60 in good health. Sample: blood. CDR3 reads: CASSPTGTGSYNEQFF. The bases are TGTGCCAGCTCACCCACCGGGACAGGCTCCTACAATGAGCAGTTCTTC. Outside the CDR3, residues come from the reference TRBV18 and TRBJ2-1 proteins, so the full variable domain is: NAGVMQNPRHLVRRRGQEARLRCSPMKGHSHVYWYRQLPEEGLKFMVYLQKENIIDESGMPKERFSAEFPKEGPSILRIQQVVRGDSAAYFCASSPTGTGSYNEQFFGPGTRLTVL.